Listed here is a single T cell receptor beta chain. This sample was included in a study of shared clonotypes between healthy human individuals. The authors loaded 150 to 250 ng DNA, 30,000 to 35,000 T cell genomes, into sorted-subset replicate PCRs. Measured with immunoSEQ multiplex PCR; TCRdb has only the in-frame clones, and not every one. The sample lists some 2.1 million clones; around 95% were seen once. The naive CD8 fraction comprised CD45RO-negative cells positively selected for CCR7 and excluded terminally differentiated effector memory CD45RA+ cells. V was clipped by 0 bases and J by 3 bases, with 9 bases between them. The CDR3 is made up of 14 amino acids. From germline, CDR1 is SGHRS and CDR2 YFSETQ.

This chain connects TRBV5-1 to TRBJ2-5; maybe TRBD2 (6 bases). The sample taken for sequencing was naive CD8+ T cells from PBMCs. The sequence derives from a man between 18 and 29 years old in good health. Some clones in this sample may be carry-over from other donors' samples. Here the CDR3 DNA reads TGCGCCAGCAGCTTGGGGAGGGGAGAAGAGACCCAGTACTTC. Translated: CASSLGRGEETQYF.